Following are 9 T cell receptor beta chains from one sample sequenced in a study of cytomegalovirus exposure and HLA in healthy donors. The method was immunoSEQ multiplex PCR; TCRdb's version includes in-frame clones alone and lacks a portion of them. The table has 150,000 to 250,000 clones, about three quarters seen once. The sequencing input was PBMCs. The receptor source for this set is a woman younger than 45 in good health and CMV-seronegative.

The chain has TRBV2 and TRBJ2-5; a weak D match, TRBD1 (5 bases). V shed 5 bases and J shed 5 bases, with 15 bases lying between them. The CDR3 sequence is 14 residues long. Germline V CDR1 and CDR2: SNHLY, FYNNEI. The CDR3 nucleotides are TGTGCCAGCAGTAGGAGACAGATTCGTGAGACCCAGTACTTC. Encoded protein: CASSRRQIRETQYF.

V gene TRBV9 combines with J gene TRBJ1-1; the D gene is possibly TRBD1 (5 bases). The germline gives CDR1 SGDLS, CDR2 YYNGEE. Trimming removed 0 bases from V and 0 bases from J, with 12 bases in between. This CDR3 is built from 16 residues. The CDR3 region is CASSVAPSTVNTEAFF. CDR3 nucleotides: TGTGCCAGCAGCGTAGCCCCTTCGACAGTGAACACTGAAGCTTTCTTT. The variable domain in full, completed from reference TRBV9 and TRBJ1-1, reads DSGVTQTPKHLITATGQRVTLRCSPRSGDLSVYWYQQSLDQGLQFLIQYYNGEERAKGNILERFSAQQFPDLHSELNLSSLELGDSALYFCASSVAPSTVNTEAFFGQGTRLTVV.

The CDR3 region has the DNA TGTGCCAGCAGTGTTAGCCAGAGAGGAAGCTACACCTTC. It yields the protein CASSVSQRGSYTF. This chain connects TRBV6-1 to TRBJ1-2; unclear D gene. CDR1 is MNHNS, CDR2 SASEGT, per germline. The V and J ends lost 4 bases and 9 bases respectively, with 15 bases between them. The CDR3 loop spans 13 amino acids.

This chain connects TRBV4-2 to TRBJ2-3, with TRBD1 matching 8 bases. Looked up from germline, CDR1 is LGHNA and CDR2 is YNFKEQ. CDR3 length equals 17 residues. With 0 bases clipped from V and 5 bases from J, the junction kept 10 bases outside the gene matches. The CDR3 spells CASSQDFSRGHGDTQYF. The CDR3 nucleotides read TGTGCCAGCAGCCAAGATTTTAGCAGGGGGCATGGAGATACGCAGTATTTT.

This clone was observed a single time. J is TRBJ2-1 and V is TRBV14; the match to TRBD2 covers 11 bases. The junction had 5 bases not matched to a gene; V was cut back by 0 bases and J by 13 bases. The CDR3 has 14 residues. Per the germline V gene, CDR1 is SGHDN and CDR2 is FVKESK. The CDR3 nucleotides are TGTGCCAGCAGCCAAGATGGCACTAGCGGGAGACAGTTCTTC. Its protein product is CASSQDGTSGRQFF.

The chain's CDR3 is CAWSVQWNYGYTF. The CDR3 bases are TGTGCCTGGAGTGTACAGTGGAACTATGGCTACACCTTC. The J gene is TRBJ1-2, the V gene TRBV30; no reliable D call. Trimming pared 0 bases from V and 2 bases from J, leaving 7 bases between. Germline lookup yields CDR1 GTSNPN and CDR2 SVGIG (reference sequence). The CDR3 has 13 amino acids. Together with reference TRBV30 and TRBJ1-2, the CDR3 gives the full variable domain: SQTIHQWPATLVQPVGSPLSLECTVEGTSNPNLYWYRQAAGRGLQLLFYSVGIGQISSEVPQNLSASRPQDRQFILSSKKLLLSDSGFYLCAWSVQWNYGYTFGSGTRLTVV.

V is TRBV4-2 and J is TRBJ2-3; tentative D call: TRBD2 (5 bases). The length of the CDR3 is 16 residues. V was trimmed by 4 bases and J by 2 bases, leaving 16 bases between them. CDR1 is LGHNA and CDR2 is YNFKEQ in the germline V gene. The CDR3 loop is CASSPLAESHTDTQYF. CDR3 bases: TGTGCCAGCAGCCCCCTAGCTGAATCGCACACAGATACGCAGTATTTT.

V usage is TRBV19 and J usage is TRBJ1-2; 10 bases fit TRBD1. Per germline, CDR1 LNHDA and CDR2 SQIVND (reference sequence). This CDR3 comprises 18 residues. V gave up 7 bases and J gave up 0 bases; unmatched junction bases: 14. CDR3: CASIHIGGTGASNYGYTF. For the CDR3, the DNA is TGTGCCAGTATCCATATTGGCGGGACAGGGGCTTCTAACTATGGCTACACCTTC.

This clone appeared a few times. The V and J genes are TRBV2 and TRBJ2-7; 10 nucleotides match TRBD2. Trimming at V came to 4 bases and at J to 3 bases, leaving 3 bases not matched to a gene. This CDR3 is built from 14 residues. CDR1 is SNHLY and CDR2 is FYNNEI in the germline V gene. CDR3 region: CASSGRTSGYEQYF. CDR3 in DNA: TGTGCCAGCAGTGGGCGGACTAGCGGCTACGAGCAGTACTTC.